Following are 21 T cell receptor beta chains from one sample sequenced in a study of long-term antiretroviral therapy in people with HIV. The libraries were made with immunoSEQ v3.0 at survey level. The repertoire was sequenced with immunoSEQ multiplex PCR; TCRdb's copy has only in-frame clones and lacks some. The data hold roughly 39,000 clones, with about 88% observed a single time. Source: unsorted PBMCs, taken just before starting antiretroviral therapy. These receptors were obtained from a woman under 30 with HIV.

V and J are TRBV4-1 and TRBJ1-4; D unresolved. In germline, CDR1 is MGHRA, CDR2 YSYEKL. V was trimmed by 2 bases and J by 4 bases, leaving 8 bases between them. There are 14 residues in the CDR3. This CDR3 is CASSQRTSNEKLFF. In nucleotides, the CDR3 is TGCGCCAGCAGCCAAAGGACCAGTAATGAAAAACTGTTTTTT.

The V and J genes are TRBV9 and TRBJ2-2, with D perhaps matching TRBD2 (5 bases). The V gene's germline CDR1 is SGDLS and CDR2 YYNGEE. The germline V and J ends were trimmed by 2 bases and 5 bases, with 19 bases remaining between them. This CDR3 has 17 residues. The CDR3 protein is CASSVSFRAVSTGELFF. The CDR3 bases are TGTGCCAGCAGCGTCTCGTTCAGAGCGGTATCTACCGGGGAGCTGTTTTTT.

The J gene is TRBJ2-5, the V gene TRBV6-6, with a weak D call TRBD2 (6 bases). This CDR3 region has 12 residues. Trimming shortened V by 8 bases and J by 1 base, and 8 bases separated the two germline ends. Germline CDR1 and CDR2: MNHNY and SVGAGI (reference sequence). The CDR3 reads CASGRSQETQYF. In DNA, the CDR3 is TGTGCCAGCGGGAGGAGCCAAGAGACCCAGTACTTC.

V and J are TRBV13 and TRBJ2-3; tentative D call: TRBD2 (6 bases). Trimming stripped 5 bases from V and 3 bases from J, with 15 bases between. Germline CDR1 is PRHDT and CDR2 is FYEKMQ (reference sequence). This CDR3 has 15 amino acids. CDR3 nucleotides: TGTGCCAGCAGCCGGACGGAGGGGAAAACAGATACGCAGTATTTT. This sequence encodes CASSRTEGKTDTQYF.

The CDR3, as DNA: TGTGCTAGTGGTTTGGCCCCTCTCCTTGCGGGAGGGCCGGTTGAGCAGTTCTTC. It is translated as CASGLAPLLAGGPVEQFF. The chain carries TRBV12-5 and TRBJ2-1; TRBD2 matches 9 bases. CDR1 is LGHNT, CDR2 FRNRAP, per germline. CDR3 length: 18 amino acids. With V trimmed by 1 base and J by 9 bases, 16 bases remained unmatched.

The chain joins TRBV18 to TRBJ2-4; TRBD2 might be the D (6 bases). Trimming cost V 1 base and J 7 bases, with 29 bases left between them. The CDR3 is 20 residues long. The germline V gene encodes CDR1 KGHSH and CDR2 LQKENI. The CDR3 reads CASSPRNWRGRGIQPNIQYF. The CDR3 DNA reads as TGTGCCAGCTCACCACGCAACTGGAGGGGCCGAGGAATTCAACCCAACATTCAGTACTTC.

This chain joins TRBV28 and TRBJ2-3, with a possible D match to TRBD1 (6 bases). This CDR3 is built from 14 residues. The germline V gene has CDR1 MDHEN and CDR2 SYDVKM. Trimming pared 8 bases from V and 5 bases from J, leaving 17 bases between. The CDR3, as DNA: TGTGCCAGCGTGGTCCATCAGGGGAAAGATACGCAGTATTTT. This encodes CASVVHQGKDTQYF.

The V and J genes are TRBV5-6 and TRBJ2-2, with D tentatively TRBD2 (6 bases). The germline V gene has CDR1 SGHDT and CDR2 YYEEEE. V was trimmed by 4 bases and J by 1 base, leaving 11 bases between them. CDR3 size: 15 residues. The CDR3 nucleotides are TGTGCCAGCAGCAGAATTAGCGGGAACACCGGGGAGCTGTTTTTT. As protein: CASSRISGNTGELFF.

The rearrangement joins TRBV5-6 to TRBJ2-7, with 7 positions matching TRBD2. The germline V gene has CDR1 SGHDT and CDR2 YYEEEE. With 0 bases clipped from V and 5 bases from J, the junction kept 5 bases outside the gene matches. The length of the CDR3 is 14 residues. For the CDR3, the DNA is TGTGCCAGCAGCTTGGGTTGGGGGGGAGACGAGCAGTACTTC. Translated, it gives CASSLGWGGDEQYF.

V gene TRBV7-2 combines with J gene TRBJ1-1, with D possibly being TRBD1 (5 bases). CDR1 and CDR2 from the germline V gene are SGHTA and FQGNSA. There are 18 residues in the CDR3. Trimming removed 0 bases at V and 0 bases at J, with 17 bases between. CDR3 bases: TGTGCCAGCAGCTTAGCACCTCCACCGGGACGGGTGAACACTGAAGCTTTCTTT. Its protein product is CASSLAPPPGRVNTEAFF.

The chain recombines TRBV7-2 with TRBJ1-1; perhaps TRBD1 as D (5 bases). V was shortened by 1 base and J by 5 bases, with 11 bases between the two germline ends. Germline CDR1 reads SGHTA; CDR2 reads FQGNSA. This CDR3 comprises 14 residues. In DNA form, the CDR3 reads TGTGCCAGCAGCTTAGGGGGGAATCCTACTGAAGCTTTCTTT. It is translated as CASSLGGNPTEAFF.

Only one count was recorded for this clone. The CDR3 coding sequence is TGCGCCAGCAGCCAAGATGTCCTAGCGACTACAGATACGCAGTATTTT. Its protein is CASSQDVLATTDTQYF. The chain couples TRBV4-3 to TRBJ2-3, with D tentatively TRBD2 (6 bases). The V and J ends lost 0 bases and 3 bases respectively, with 13 bases between them. This CDR3 is built from 16 residues. The V gene's germline CDR1 is LGHNA and CDR2 YSLEER.

The rearrangement joins TRBV9 to TRBJ2-4; 7 bases fit TRBD2. CDR3 length: 15 residues. Germline CDR1 reads SGDLS; CDR2 reads YYNGEE. Unmatched junction bases numbered 3, after V lost 0 bases and J lost 3 bases. CDR3 nucleotide sequence: TGTGCCAGCAGCGTAGCCCCTAGCGGCAAAAACATTCAGTACTTC. As protein: CASSVAPSGKNIQYF.

This chain links TRBV20-1 with TRBJ1-4; maybe TRBD1 (5 bases). CDR1 is DFQATT, CDR2 SNEGSKA, per germline (reference sequence). The CDR3 spans 11 residues. Trimming removed 3 bases from V and 16 bases from J, with 15 bases in between. DNA for the CDR3: TGCAGTGCTAGGGCCCCGGTAGGGACGTTTTTT. Translated, it gives CSARAPVGTFF.

This clone was seen a few times. The chain has TRBV7-9 and TRBJ2-7; D assignment may be TRBD1 or TRBD2 (7 bases each). The CDR3 is 16 residues long. Germline lookup yields CDR1 SEHNR and CDR2 FQNEAQ (reference sequence). Between the trimmed V and J ends, which lost 4 bases and 0 bases, there was a span of 16 bases. The DNA for the CDR3 is TGTGCCAGCAGCTGGGGGGGACAGTTTAGCTCCTACGAGCAGTACTTC. Protein: CASSWGGQFSSYEQYF. Combining the CDR3 with reference TRBV7-9 and TRBJ2-7 gives the whole variable domain DTGVSQNPRHKITKRGQNVTFRCDPISEHNRLYWYRQTLGQGPEFLTYFQNEAQLEKSRLLSDRFSAERPKGSFSTLEIQRTEQGDSAMYLCASSWGGQFSSYEQYFGPGTRLTVT.

This clone was counted a few times. This chain joins TRBV20-1 and TRBJ2-5; D might be TRBD1 (5 bases). Trimming removed 7 bases at V and 3 bases at J, with 9 bases between. This CDR3 is 11 amino acids long. Germline CDR1 DFQATT, CDR2 SNEGSKA (reference sequence). CDR3 sequence: CSGAGKETQYF. The CDR3 coding sequence is TGCAGTGGCGCAGGGAAAGAGACCCAGTACTTC.

Remarks on this clone: At one end the junction does not follow the germline gene, possibly because of a read error. The chain employs TRBV18 and TRBJ2-7; 8 bases map to TRBD2. Germline V gene data show CDR1 as KGHSH and CDR2 as LQKENI. This CDR3 region has 16 residues. The chain's CDR3 is CASLPALAGGLSEQYF. CDR3 sequence (DNA): TGTGCCAGCTTACCAGCTCTAGCGGGTGGGCTGTCTGAGCAGTACTTC.

The V gene is TRBV11-2, the J gene TRBJ1-1; D gene unclear. The germline V gene encodes CDR1 SGHAT and CDR2 FQNNGV. The CDR3 has 13 residues. The V and J ends lost 4 bases and 0 bases respectively, with 6 bases between them. The CDR3 protein is CASSSRLNTEAFF. CDR3 sequence (DNA): TGTGCCAGCAGCTCTAGGCTGAACACTGAAGCTTTCTTT.

The chain combines TRBV19 with TRBJ1-5, with D uncertain. This CDR3 region has 12 residues. Germline V CDR1 and CDR2: LNHDA, SQIVND (reference sequence). Trimming stripped 0 bases from V and 6 bases from J, with 3 bases between. The CDR3 reads CASSIELQPQHF. CDR3 DNA sequence: TGTGCCAGTAGTATAGAACTTCAGCCCCAGCATTTT. Based on the CDR3 plus reference TRBV19 and TRBJ1-5, the full variable domain is DGGITQSPKYLFRKEGQNVTLSCEQNLNHDAMYWYRQDPGQGLRLIYYSQIVNDFQKGDIAEGYSVSREKKESFPLTVTSAQKNPTAFYLCASSIELQPQHFGDGTRLSIL.

The V gene is TRBV27, the J gene TRBJ1-1; possible D gene TRBD1, 6 bases. V shed 7 bases and J shed 6 bases, with 15 bases lying between them. The CDR3 is 13 residues long. In germline, CDR1 is MNHEY, CDR2 SMNVEV (reference sequence). The CDR3 loop is CASTETGRPEAFF. CDR3 DNA sequence: TGTGCCAGCACCGAAACAGGGAGGCCTGAAGCTTTCTTT.

The chain couples TRBV27 to TRBJ2-5, with 8 bases fitting TRBD2. Germline V gives CDR1 MNHEY, CDR2 SMNVEV (reference sequence). Trimming at V came to 4 bases and at J to 4 bases, leaving 5 bases not matched to a gene. There are 14 residues in the CDR3. The DNA for the CDR3 is TGTGCCAGCAGTTCGGGAGGGATCACAGAGACCCAGTACTTC. Its translation: CASSSGGITETQYF.